Below are 32 T cell receptor beta chains sequenced from a single sample in a study of tumor-infiltrating lymphocytes in primary liver carcinoma. Total RNA (approximately 500 ng) served as template for TCR beta cDNA synthesis primed by a constant-region primer. Generation of the TCR beta libraries relied on three nested multiplex PCR rounds using slightly modified ARM-PCR. The first two PCR rounds used TRBV1-TRBV30 primers with a Cbeta primer, 10 cycles each. A single record per CDR3 protein comes from TCRdb applying MiXCR to the multiplex PCR reads. The table includes some 320,000 distinct CDR3 sequences, less than 75% detected once. RNA isolated from unsorted whole blood supplied the blood RNA, with germline DNA also extracted. Sequenced input: peripheral blood. Receptors were obtained from a man aged 40-50 years with primary liver carcinoma and hepatitis B virus infection.

This chain uses TRBV9 with TRBJ1-4; TRBD1 is a possible D gene (5 bases). Trimming took 0 bases from V and 2 from J, leaving 8 bases between them. The germline gives CDR1 SGDLS, CDR2 YYNGEE. CDR3 length: 15 residues. The DNA for the CDR3 is TGTGCCAGCAGCGTAGGGGGGATTACTAATGAAAAACTGTTTTTT. Protein: CASSVGGITNEKLFF.

This sequence joins TRBV5-1 and TRBJ2-1; D may be TRBD1 or TRBD2 (5 bases each). Per germline, CDR1 SGHRS and CDR2 YFSETQ. The CDR3 covers 13 residues. Trimming took 5 bases from V and 4 from J, leaving 10 bases between them. CDR3 bases: TGCGCCAGCAGGGAGGACATGTACAATGAGCAGTTCTTC. Amino acids: CASREDMYNEQFF.

This chain joins TRBV5-1 and TRBJ2-5; D gene ambiguous. The CDR3 is made up of 15 amino acids. V was trimmed by 3 bases and J by 2 bases, leaving 14 bases between them. CDR1 and CDR2 (germline): SGHRS, YFSETQ. The CDR3, as DNA: TGCGCCAGCAGCTCCACCCCCGGGCCTCAAGAGACCCAGTACTTC. It codes for CASSSTPGPQETQYF. Using reference TRBV5-1 and TRBJ2-5 for the parts outside the CDR3, the full variable domain is KAGVTQTPRYLIKTRGQQVTLSCSPISGHRSVSWYQQTPGQGLQFLFEYFSETQRNKGNFPGRFSGRQFSNSRSEMNVSTLELGDSALYLCASSSTPGPQETQYFGPGTRLLVL.

By share, this clonotype ranks as medium-sized (0.01 to 0.1%). The J gene is TRBJ2-7, the V gene TRBV11-1, with 10 bases identical to TRBD2. The CDR3 contains 15 residues. V dropped 5 bases and J dropped 3; count of bases not matched to a gene: 7. Germline values: CDR1 SGHAT, CDR2 FQDESV (reference sequence). The CDR3 loop reads CASSPGTSEIYEQYF. Written as DNA, the CDR3 is TGTGCCAGCAGCCCCGGGACTAGCGAAATCTACGAGCAGTACTTC.

The count of this clonotype is one. The chain uses TRBV19 and TRBJ2-2; 9 bases align to TRBD2. CDR3 length: 15 residues. The V gene end was trimmed by 5 bases and the J gene end by 7 bases; junction bases not matched to a gene: 8. The V gene's germline CDR1 is LNHDA and CDR2 SQIVND (reference sequence). The CDR3 nucleotides read TGTGCCAGTAGTGCAGCGGGAGGAGGGTTCGGGGAGCTGTTTTTT. Translated, it gives CASSAAGGGFGELFF.

Note on this clonotype: With a much larger clone just one base away, this may be a read error. This chain joins TRBV12-3 or TRBV12-4 and TRBJ1-5; D might be TRBD1 (6 bases). The V end lost 3 bases, the J end lost 6 bases, and 18 bases lay between the germline ends. CDR3 length: 16 residues. In DNA form, the CDR3 reads TGTGCCAGCAGTTTTGAGGGGGGGACTACCGGTCAGCCCCAGCATTTT. Translating it yields CASSFEGGTTGQPQHF.

This clonotype showed up many times. The V gene is TRBV4-1, the J gene TRBJ2-1, with 9 bases lining up with TRBD1. After removal of 4 bases from V and 8 bases from J, the junction contained 6 bases not matched to a gene. The length of the CDR3 is 14 residues. Per the germline V gene, CDR1 is MGHRA and CDR2 is YSYEKL. In DNA form, the CDR3 reads TGCGCCAGCAGCCTAGACAGGGGGGGCTATGAGCAGTTCTTC. Protein product: CASSLDRGGYEQFF.

The genes are TRBV29-1 and TRBJ2-2; D could derive from TRBD1 or TRBD2 (6 bases each). The germline V gene encodes CDR1 SQVTM and CDR2 ANQGSEA. V was shortened by 6 bases and J by 5 bases, with 16 bases between the two germline ends. This CDR3 spans 14 amino acids. The CDR3 sequence: CSVPLGGGTGELFF. DNA for the CDR3: TGCAGCGTCCCACTAGGGGGAGGTACCGGGGAGCTGTTTTTT.

A word on this clonotype: A much larger clone differs by one base, so this may be a read error. The chain carries TRBV12-3 or TRBV12-4 and TRBJ2-7; no reliable D call. Between the trimmed V and J ends, which lost 5 bases and 5 bases, there was a span of 10 bases. The CDR3 has 12 residues. The CDR3 protein is CASSPPVDEQYF. The CDR3 DNA reads TGTGCCAGCAGTCCCCCCGTGGACGAGCAGTACTTC.

Comments on this clonotype: A read error may explain this, as a much larger clone is one base away. CDR3 protein: CACSSQEVEQYF. The CDR3 DNA reads TGTGCCTGCAGTTCCCAGGAGGTCGAGCAGTACTTC. The gene calls are TRBV12-3 or TRBV12-4 and TRBJ2-7; tentative D call: TRBD2 (5 bases). The CDR3 is 12 residues long.

This clonotype was seen at least ten times. V and J are TRBV10-2 and TRBJ1-2; D not certain. The ends were cut back, 2 bases at V and 3 bases at J, with 10 bases in the middle. Germline V gene sequence: CDR1 WSHSY, CDR2 SAAADI. The CDR3 is 14 amino acids. The CDR3 nucleotides read TGCGCCAGCAGTGAGGCGGGCGCTGACTATGGCTACACCTTC. Translating it yields CASSEAGADYGYTF.

On this clonotype: A junction end diverges from the germline sequence, so it may reflect a read error. V is TRBV29-1 and J is TRBJ1-2, with D unresolved. The CDR3 spans 14 residues. CDR1 is SQVTM and CDR2 is ANQGSEA in the germline V gene. This chain's CDR3 is CSIEKGGANYGYTF. CDR3 nucleotide sequence: TGCAGCATTGAAAAGGGCGGAGCTAACTATGGCTACACCTTC.

On this clonotype: One end of the junction fails to match germline, which may point to a read error. This chain connects TRBV11-3 to TRBJ2-7; D remains ambiguous. The CDR3 covers 14 residues. Germline V gene data show CDR1 as SGHNT and CDR2 as YENEEA. The CDR3 region is CASSPGRISDELYF. CDR3 bases: TGTGCCAGCAGCCCCGGTAGGATCTCAGACGAGCTGTACTTT.

V and J are TRBV5-4 and TRBJ2-5, with 8 positions matching TRBD2. Germline V gives CDR1 SGHNT, CDR2 YYREEE (reference sequence). V dropped 2 bases and J dropped 5; count of bases not matched to a gene: 17. The CDR3 consists of 18 residues. CDR3 nucleotides: TGTGCCAGCAGCTTTCTTGGGTTTACTAGCGGTAAGGCGGAGACCCAGTACTTC. Translated, it gives CASSFLGFTSGKAETQYF.

This clonotype was counted a few times. V is TRBV28 and J is TRBJ2-1; D is possibly TRBD2 (5 bases). CDR1 is MDHEN and CDR2 is SYDVKM in the germline V gene. Trimming pared 5 bases from V and 12 bases from J, leaving 17 bases between. There are 13 residues in the CDR3. CDR3: CASSPTPPSGQFF. The CDR3 DNA follows: TGTGCCAGCAGTCCGACACCACCCAGCGGGCAGTTCTTC.

The chain uses TRBV13 and TRBJ2-1, with D possibly being TRBD2 (6 bases). The V and J ends lost 0 bases and 3 bases respectively, with 21 bases between them. The germline V gene has CDR1 PRHDT and CDR2 FYEKMQ (reference sequence). The CDR3 sequence is 19 residues long. Here the CDR3 reads CASSLGGVGGARYYNEQFF. The CDR3 DNA sequence: TGTGCCAGCAGCTTAGGTGGCGTGGGAGGCGCTCGGTACTACAATGAGCAGTTCTTC.

The V gene is TRBV4-1, the J gene TRBJ2-3; 8 bases fit TRBD2. The CDR3 length is 14 residues. The germline V gene encodes CDR1 MGHRA and CDR2 YSYEKL. J gave up 9 bases and V 6 bases, and 11 bases lay outside the gene matches. The CDR3 reads CASSRDIGRGTQYF. DNA of the CDR3: TGCGCCAGCAGTCGAGATATCGGGAGGGGGACGCAGTATTTT.

This clonotype was seen a single time. This chain uses TRBV5-1 with TRBJ2-5, with TRBD2 matching over 15 bases. The ends lost 4 bases at V and 4 bases at J; junction bases unmatched: 5. The V gene's germline CDR1 is SGHRS and CDR2 YFSETQ. The CDR3 is 16 residues long. CDR3 bases: TGCGCCAGCAGCCTGAGGACTAGCGGGAGGGGAGAGACCCAGTACTTC. Amino acid sequence: CASSLRTSGRGETQYF.

Comment on this clonotype: A read error is possible here, since a much larger clone lies one base away. Because it lacks the conserved phenylalanine or tryptophan at the end, this CDR3 is likely a read error. This sequence joins TRBV4-3 and TRBJ1-3; 9 bases are a match to TRBD1. CDR1 is LGHNA and CDR2 is YSLEER in the germline V gene. This CDR3 is 16 amino acids long. Losses at the gene ends were 1 base for V and 3 bases for J; bases not matched to a gene: 4. Written as DNA, the CDR3 is TGCGCCAGCAGCCAAGCCGCGACAGGGGGTGGAAACACCATATATCTT. Translated, it gives CASSQAATGGGNTIYL.

A note on this clonotype: The germline gene is not matched at one end of the junction; a read error may be the cause. V is TRBV4-1 and J is TRBJ2-7; D is undetermined. The CDR3 totals 14 residues. Per the germline V gene, CDR1 is MGHRA and CDR2 is YSYEKL. CDR3 residues: CAISRSNQIYEQYF. The DNA of the CDR3 is TGCGCCATCAGCCGATCAAACCAGATCTACGAGCAGTACTTC.

Details on this clonotype: At one end the junction does not follow the germline gene, possibly because of a read error. The rearrangement links TRBV6-6 to TRBJ2-3; no clear D. The CDR3 contains 10 residues. Looked up from germline, CDR1 is MNHNY and CDR2 is SVGAGI (reference sequence). CDR3 in amino acids: CTSSENTQYF. The DNA for the CDR3 is TGTACCAGCAGTGAAAATACGCAGTATTTT.

Details on this clonotype: Being one base from a much bigger clone, this may be a read error. Here the CDR3 omits its conserved ending phenylalanine or tryptophan, so a read error is the likely source. The chain combines TRBV10-3 with TRBJ2-3; unclear D gene. The CDR3 consists of 14 residues. Germline lookup yields CDR1 ENHRY and CDR2 SYGVKD. Trimming took off 2 bases at V and 0 bases at J, with 6 bases between the two ends. CDR3 in amino acids: CAISEARSTDTQYL. The DNA for the CDR3 is TGTGCCATCAGTGAGGCTAGGAGCACAGATACGCAGTATCTT.

V usage is TRBV6-5 and J usage is TRBJ2-2; 7 bases agree with TRBD1. This CDR3 has 15 residues. From germline, CDR1 is MNHEY and CDR2 SVGAGI. V lost 2 bases to trimming and J lost 5 bases; unmatched junction nucleotides: 5. The CDR3 nucleotides read TGTGCCAGCAGTTACCCGGACAGGAGGACCGGGGAGCTGTTTTTT. Protein: CASSYPDRRTGELFF.

Comments on this clonotype: This could be a read error, since a much larger clone is one nucleotide away. The gene calls are TRBV10-3 and TRBJ2-3; 8 bases map to TRBD1. The CDR3 is 15 residues long. Trimming removed 4 bases from V and 4 bases from J; junction bases left unmatched: 7. Germline values: CDR1 ENHRY, CDR2 SYGVKD. This CDR3 is CAISGPQGEADTQYF. Written as DNA, the CDR3 is TGTGCCATCAGTGGGCCACAGGGGGAGGCAGATACGCAGTATTTT.

This clonotype was seen just once. A much larger clone differs by one base, so this may be a read error. V and J are TRBV29-1 and TRBJ2-1; 10 nucleotides align to TRBD1. Germline V gives CDR1 SQVTM, CDR2 ANQGSEA. CDR3 length: 15 amino acids. The CDR3, as DNA: TGCAGTGGAACCTGGACAGGGGGTTCCTACAATGAGCAGTTCTTC. Protein sequence: CSGTWTGGSYNEQFF.

The rearrangement uses TRBV14 and TRBJ2-1; D is unclear. Germline-derived CDR1 and CDR2 are SGHDN and FVKESK. The length of the CDR3 is 14 residues. V gave up 4 bases and J gave up 10 bases, with 17 bases separating them. CDR3 in DNA: TGTGCCAGCAGCCTATCCACCTTATCCGGCGAGCAGTTCTTC. Translated, it gives CASSLSTLSGEQFF.

A remark on this clonotype: The junction shows a germline mismatch at one end, possibly a read error. The rearrangement uses TRBV29-1 and TRBJ2-2, with D tentatively TRBD1 or TRBD2 (5 bases each). The CDR3 has 14 amino acids. Germline lookup yields CDR1 SQVTM and CDR2 ANQGSEA. This CDR3 is CSPYRTFLNRGAVF. CDR3 nucleotides: TGCAGCCCCTACAGGACTTTCTTGAACCGGGGAGCTGTTTTT.

As concerns this clonotype: This clone may be a read error of a much larger clone one base away. This chain joins TRBV12-3 or TRBV12-4 and TRBJ2-2; D possibly corresponds to TRBD2 (5 bases). This CDR3 spans 14 amino acids. CDR3 nucleotide sequence: TGTGTCAGCAGTACCCGGGAAGGGACCGGGGAGCTGTTTTTT. It yields the protein CVSSTREGTGELFF.

The sample holds a few counts of this clonotype. The chain links TRBV30 to TRBJ2-3; possible D gene TRBD1, 6 bases. The CDR3 sequence is 13 residues long. CDR1 is GTSNPN and CDR2 is SVGIG in the germline V gene (reference sequence). Trimming removed 4 bases from V and 9 bases from J, with 17 bases in between. The chain's CDR3 is CAWMGDKSGTQYF. For the CDR3, the DNA is TGTGCCTGGATGGGGGACAAATCGGGGACGCAGTATTTT.

A few counts support this clonotype. The chain joins TRBV6-5 to TRBJ2-2; D remains unclear. Trimming shortened V by 2 bases and J by 3 bases, and 7 bases separated the two germline ends. CDR1 MNHEY and CDR2 SVGAGI come from the germline V gene. This CDR3 contains 14 residues. CDR3 DNA sequence: TGTGCCAGCAGTTACGAGGTCTACACCGGGGAGCTGTTTTTT. Translating it yields CASSYEVYTGELFF.

The chain couples TRBV6-5 to TRBJ2-3; tentative D call: TRBD2 (5 bases). Deletions cut 6 bases from V and 2 bases from J, with 15 bases between. This CDR3 comprises 15 residues. Germline-derived CDR1 and CDR2 are MNHEY and SVGAGI. As DNA, the CDR3 is TGTGCCAGCAGCCCCGAGGGAGCCCCCACAGATACGCAGTATTTT. This gives the protein CASSPEGAPTDTQYF.

In DNA form, the CDR3 reads TGCGCCAGCAGCCAAGATCCGTCTAGCTCCTACAATGAGCAGTTCTTC. Translating it yields CASSQDPSSSYNEQFF. The V gene is TRBV4-1, the J gene TRBJ2-1; unclear D gene. Germline values: CDR1 MGHRA, CDR2 YSYEKL. The CDR3 covers 16 residues. V lost 0 bases to trimming and J lost 0 bases, with 9 bases between them.